This T cell receptor beta chain derives from a study of shared clonotypes between healthy human individuals (dated by TCRdb to about 2020). A note on the overall study: The cohort included three men and a couple of women between 18 and 49 years of age. For each donor, three plates each were used for CD4 naive and CD4 memory, two plates were used for CD8 naive, and one plate was used for CD8 memory. The study deeply sequenced blood TCR repertoires of five healthy adults to estimate repertoire size and the extent of clonotype sharing between individuals. Libraries were prepared and TCR repertoires were sequenced by different laboratories using diverse techniques, in order to increase sequencing depth and limit assay-specific biases. Leukapheresis yielded between about 0.85 and 10 billion PBMCs per donor.

Turning to this clone: Its antigen target is currently unknown. No base quality information exists; no much larger clone differs at one position.

Using the deep immunoSEQ assay, multiplex PCR amplified TCR CDR3 regions from genomic DNA. For each cell subset, the extracted genomic DNA was distributed evenly across all wells of several immunoSEQ 96-well plates, and each plate served as one replicate. For sorted subsets, about 200 ng genomic DNA, equal to tens of thousands of T cell genomes, was loaded into each replicate PCR. Purified libraries were measured with a Qubit 3.0 fluorometer, size-checked on a Bioanalyzer 2100, and measured again with the KAPA Library Quantification kit. Every immunoSEQ 96-well plate was sequenced on a separate single-read 150-cycle Illumina NextSeq 550 flow cell. Concerning the study's data processing: The immunoSEQ output contained only junctional sequences without quality scores, so filtering could not match that applied to full-length reads. Sequences were annotated with PyIR, a Python wrapper for IgBLAST v1.9, and V/J genes and CDR3 were assigned using IMGT germline references. Reads were removed for weak V/J assignments (E-value above 1e-6), missing CDR3, stop codons, out-of-frame junctions, or ambiguous translated residues. V3J clonotypes were defined as sequences sharing the same inferred V gene, J gene, and CDR3 amino acid sequence. The percentage overlap between two repertoires was calculated by dividing the number of shared unique clonotypes by the size of the smaller repertoire. RTK rarefaction, the Chao1 estimator, and Recon v2.1 estimates of unobserved clonotypes were used to assess repertoire richness. Generation probabilities were computed with OLGA for all TCRbeta clonotypes obtained by the gDNA method from four donors. TCRdb's version of the immuneACCESS table is confined to in-frame rearrangements and falls short of the full clone set. An unresolved V gene accounts for under half of the shortfall where checked; the remainder is of unknown origin. D and trimming come from the DNA, and the V and J calls and clone size come from that table. This sample is represented by over a million clones; more than 95% of them were singletons. The ten most abundant clones make up approximately 1.2% of the sample.

Healthy HIV-negative adults with no recently reported acute infections or vaccinations were included as donors. Every donor was a Caucasian adult living in Nashville, Tennessee, USA. CD4+ T cells were enriched through magnetic negative selection, after which naive cells were positively selected on CD45RA and the remaining negative fraction served as the memory subset. Blood was collected by leukapheresis, and PBMCs were isolated by Ficoll-Histopaque density gradient centrifugation and then cryopreserved in liquid nitrogen vapor phase. Analytical flow cytometry was used to check the purity and quantity of each magnetically sorted T cell population. Genomic DNA was isolated from each sorted fraction and quantified by UV absorbance on a Nanodrop 2000c. The paper's findings and limits, for the study overall: Compared with non-shared clonotypes, the clonotypes found in all four sorted-subset donors had higher generation probabilities. Based on pairwise subsampling, the degree of clonotype sharing among donors was expected to be affected by sequencing depth. The genetic and exposure-history diversity represented was limited by the small number of donors. Incomplete sequencing was indicated by rarefaction of sorted-subset datasets, despite the large sequencing depth. Naive subsets generally had larger estimated clonotype richness than memory subsets. Sampling was limited to blood, and TCR repertoires in tissue likely differ from TCR repertoires in blood. Sharing across several donors was observed for approximately 5% of naive CD4, about 3.2% of naive CD8, about 2.5% of memory CD4, and 0.4% of memory CD8 clonotypes.

Taken from the germline V gene, the CDR1 and CDR2 loops are SNHLY and FYNNEI. From V the trimming removes 8 bases and from J it removes 0 bases, while the gene matches leave 3 bases of the junction unaccounted for. From the cysteine up to the phenylalanine, the CDR3 has a length of 13 residues. The read is trimmed to its CDR3 DNA, 39 bases read in frame from base 1. Sequencing was done on a sample of naive CD4+ T cells sorted from blood. The cell subset or site label of this sample denotes: CD45RA+ positively selected. The rearrangement joined TRBV2 to TRBJ1-1; 7 bases in between match TRBD1. The receptor was derived from a man younger than 45 in good health. The DNA sequence is as follows: TGTGCCAGCCACAGGGGATTGAACACTGAAGCTTTCTTT. Translated, it reads CASHRGLNTEAFF.